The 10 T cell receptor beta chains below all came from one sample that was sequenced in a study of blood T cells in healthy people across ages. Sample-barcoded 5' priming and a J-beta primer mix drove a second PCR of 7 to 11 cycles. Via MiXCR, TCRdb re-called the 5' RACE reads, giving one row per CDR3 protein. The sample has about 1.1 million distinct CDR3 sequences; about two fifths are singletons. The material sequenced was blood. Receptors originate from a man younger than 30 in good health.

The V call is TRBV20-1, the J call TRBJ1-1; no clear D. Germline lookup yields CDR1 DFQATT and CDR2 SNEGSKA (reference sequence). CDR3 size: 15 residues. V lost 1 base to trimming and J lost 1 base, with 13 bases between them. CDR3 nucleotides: TGCAGTGCTAGAGTATACGGACGGGAGAACACTGAAGCTTTCTTT. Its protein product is CSARVYGRENTEAFF.

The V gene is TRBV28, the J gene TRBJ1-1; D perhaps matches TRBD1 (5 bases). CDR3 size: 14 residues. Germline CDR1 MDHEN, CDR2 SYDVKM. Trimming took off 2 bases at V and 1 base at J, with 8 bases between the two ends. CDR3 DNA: TGTGCCAGCAGTTTAGGGGGGTGGAACACTGAAGCTTTCTTT. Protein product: CASSLGGWNTEAFF. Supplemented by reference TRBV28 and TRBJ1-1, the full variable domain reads DVKVTQSSRYLVKRTGEKVFLECVQDMDHENMFWYRQDPGLGLRLIYFSYDVKMKEKGDIPEGYSVSREKKERFSLILESASTNQTSMYLCASSLGGWNTEAFFGQGTRLTVV.

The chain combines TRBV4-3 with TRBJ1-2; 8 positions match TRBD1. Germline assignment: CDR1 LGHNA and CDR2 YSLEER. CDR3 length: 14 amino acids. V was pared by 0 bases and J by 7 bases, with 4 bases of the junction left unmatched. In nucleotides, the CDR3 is TGCGCCAGCAGCCAAGACGGACAGGGTTCTGGCTACACCTTC. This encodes CASSQDGQGSGYTF.

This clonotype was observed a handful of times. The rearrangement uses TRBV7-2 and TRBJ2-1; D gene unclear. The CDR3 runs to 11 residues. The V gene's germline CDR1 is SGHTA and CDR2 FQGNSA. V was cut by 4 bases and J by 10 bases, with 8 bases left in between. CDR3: CASSSKWEQFF. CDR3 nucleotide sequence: TGTGCCAGCAGCTCCAAATGGGAGCAGTTCTTC.

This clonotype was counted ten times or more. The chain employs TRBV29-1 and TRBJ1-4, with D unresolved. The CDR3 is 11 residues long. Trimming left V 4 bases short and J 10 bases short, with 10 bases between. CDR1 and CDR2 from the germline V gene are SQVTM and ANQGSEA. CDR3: CSVVWSGKLFF. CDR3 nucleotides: TGCAGCGTTGTATGGAGCGGAAAACTGTTTTTT.

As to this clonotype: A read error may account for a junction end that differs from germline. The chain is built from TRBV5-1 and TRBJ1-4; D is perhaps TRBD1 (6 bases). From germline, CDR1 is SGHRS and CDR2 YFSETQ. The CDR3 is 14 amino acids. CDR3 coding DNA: TGCGCCAGCAGCTTCAGGGGTTCTAAGGAAAAACTGTTTTTT. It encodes CASSFRGSKEKLFF.

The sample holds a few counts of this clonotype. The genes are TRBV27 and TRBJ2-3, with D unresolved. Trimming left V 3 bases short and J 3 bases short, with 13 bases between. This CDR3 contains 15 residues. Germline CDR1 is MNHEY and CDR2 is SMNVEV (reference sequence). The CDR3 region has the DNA TGTGCCAGCAGTTTTGGAGCGACCTTTACAGATACGCAGTATTTT. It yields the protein CASSFGATFTDTQYF.

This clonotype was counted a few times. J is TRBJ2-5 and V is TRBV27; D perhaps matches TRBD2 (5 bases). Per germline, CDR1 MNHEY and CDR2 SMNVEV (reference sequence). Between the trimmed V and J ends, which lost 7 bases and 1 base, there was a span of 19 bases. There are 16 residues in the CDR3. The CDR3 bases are TGTGCCAGCAAACCACTTCCGGGGTCAGCCCAAGAGACCCAGTACTTC. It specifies CASKPLPGSAQETQYF.

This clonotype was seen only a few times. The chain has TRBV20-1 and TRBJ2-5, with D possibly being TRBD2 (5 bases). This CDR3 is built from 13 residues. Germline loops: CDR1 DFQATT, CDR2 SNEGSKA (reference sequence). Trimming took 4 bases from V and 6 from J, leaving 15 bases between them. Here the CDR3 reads CSANLLASQTQYF. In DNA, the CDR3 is TGCAGTGCTAACCTGCTAGCATCTCAGACCCAGTACTTC.

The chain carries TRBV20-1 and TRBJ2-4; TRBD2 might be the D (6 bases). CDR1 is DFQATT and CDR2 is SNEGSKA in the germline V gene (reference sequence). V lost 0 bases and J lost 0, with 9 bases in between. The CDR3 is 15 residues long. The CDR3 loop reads CSARDEGLAKNIQYF. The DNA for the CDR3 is TGCAGTGCTAGAGACGAGGGACTAGCCAAAAACATTCAGTACTTC.